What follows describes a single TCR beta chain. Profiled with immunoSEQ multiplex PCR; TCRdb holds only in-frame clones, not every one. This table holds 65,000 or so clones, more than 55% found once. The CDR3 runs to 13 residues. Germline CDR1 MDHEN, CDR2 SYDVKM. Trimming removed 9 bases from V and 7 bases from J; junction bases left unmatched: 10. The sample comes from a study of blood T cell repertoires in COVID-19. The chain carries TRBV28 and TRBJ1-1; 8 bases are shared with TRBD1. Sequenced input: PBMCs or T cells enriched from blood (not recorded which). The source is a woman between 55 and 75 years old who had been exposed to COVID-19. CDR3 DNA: TGTGCCAGTCGAATGGACAGGGTGATTGAAGCTTTCTTT. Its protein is CASRMDRVIEAFF.